This T cell receptor (beta chain) emerged from a study of identical twins. The sample holds many counts of this clonotype. TCRdb redid the calling of the 5' RACE reads with MiXCR, one entry per CDR3 protein. The data show around 570,000 distinct CDR3 sequences, approximately 9.6% seen once. CDR1 is SGHRS and CDR2 is YFSETQ in the germline V gene. The CDR3 runs 15 residues. Trimming cost V 0 bases and J 8 bases; bases outside gene matches: 8. The sample was also reused in another study, on yellow fever vaccine responses in identical twins.

This receptor was taken from a woman younger than 30 in good health. The chain couples TRBV5-1 to TRBJ1-2; TRBD1 agrees at 9 bases. Material for sequencing was PBMCs. CDR3 protein: CASSLEGTGTGGYTF. CDR3 bases: TGCGCCAGCAGCTTGGAAGGGACAGGGACGGGCGGCTACACCTTC.